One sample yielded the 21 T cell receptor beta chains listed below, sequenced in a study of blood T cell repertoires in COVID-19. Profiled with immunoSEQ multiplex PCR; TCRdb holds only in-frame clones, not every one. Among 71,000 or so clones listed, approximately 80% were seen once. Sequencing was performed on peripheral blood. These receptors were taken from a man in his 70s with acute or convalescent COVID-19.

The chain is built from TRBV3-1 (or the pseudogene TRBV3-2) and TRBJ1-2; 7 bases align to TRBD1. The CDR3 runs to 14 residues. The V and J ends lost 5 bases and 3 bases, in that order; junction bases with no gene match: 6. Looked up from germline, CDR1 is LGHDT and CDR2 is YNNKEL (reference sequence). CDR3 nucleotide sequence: TGTGCCAGCAGCGCGACAGGGAGTGACTATGGCTACACCTTC. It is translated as CASSATGSDYGYTF.

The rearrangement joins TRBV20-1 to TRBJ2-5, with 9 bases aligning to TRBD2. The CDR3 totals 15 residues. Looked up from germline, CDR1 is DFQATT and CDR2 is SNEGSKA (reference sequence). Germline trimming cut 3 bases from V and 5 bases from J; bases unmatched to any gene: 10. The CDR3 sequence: CSASKLAGLEETQYF. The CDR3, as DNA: TGCAGTGCTAGTAAGCTAGCGGGACTTGAGGAGACCCAGTACTTC.

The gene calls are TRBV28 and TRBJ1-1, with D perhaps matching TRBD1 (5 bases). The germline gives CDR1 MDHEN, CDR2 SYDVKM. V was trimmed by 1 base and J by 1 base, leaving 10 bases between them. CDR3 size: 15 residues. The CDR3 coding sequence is TGTGCCAGCAGTTTATCCGGACACGCGAACACTGAAGCTTTCTTT. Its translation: CASSLSGHANTEAFF.

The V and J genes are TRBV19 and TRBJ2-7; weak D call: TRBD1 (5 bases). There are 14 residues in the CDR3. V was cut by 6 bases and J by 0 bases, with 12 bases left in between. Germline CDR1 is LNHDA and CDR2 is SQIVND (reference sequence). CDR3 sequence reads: CASSGTGGSYEQYF. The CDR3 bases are TGTGCCAGTAGCGGTACAGGTGGCTCCTACGAGCAGTACTTC.

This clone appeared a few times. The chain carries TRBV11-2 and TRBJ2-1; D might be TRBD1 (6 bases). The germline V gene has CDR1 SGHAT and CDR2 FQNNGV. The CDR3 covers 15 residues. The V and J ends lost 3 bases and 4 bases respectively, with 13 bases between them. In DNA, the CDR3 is TGTGCCAGCAGCTTTCGGCAGGGGTTATACAATGAGCAGTTCTTC. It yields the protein CASSFRQGLYNEQFF.

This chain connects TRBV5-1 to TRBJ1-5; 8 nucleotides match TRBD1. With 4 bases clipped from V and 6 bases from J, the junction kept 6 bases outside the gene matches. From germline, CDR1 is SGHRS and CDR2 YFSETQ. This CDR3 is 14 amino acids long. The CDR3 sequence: CASSLGTGSQPQHF. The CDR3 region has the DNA TGCGCCAGCAGCCTGGGGACAGGCTCTCAGCCCCAGCATTTT.

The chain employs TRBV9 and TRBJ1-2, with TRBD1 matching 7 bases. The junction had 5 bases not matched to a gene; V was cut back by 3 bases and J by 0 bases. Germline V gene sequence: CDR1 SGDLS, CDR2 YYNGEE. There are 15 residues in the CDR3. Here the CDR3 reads CASSERQGPNYGYTF. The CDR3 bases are TGTGCCAGCAGCGAAAGACAGGGCCCTAACTATGGCTACACCTTC.

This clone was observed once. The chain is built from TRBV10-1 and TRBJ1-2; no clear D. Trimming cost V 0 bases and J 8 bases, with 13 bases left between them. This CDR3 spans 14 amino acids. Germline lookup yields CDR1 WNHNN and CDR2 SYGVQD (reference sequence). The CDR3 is CASSESPEGSGYTF. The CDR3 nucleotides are TGCGCCAGCAGTGAGTCCCCGGAGGGAAGCGGCTACACCTTC.

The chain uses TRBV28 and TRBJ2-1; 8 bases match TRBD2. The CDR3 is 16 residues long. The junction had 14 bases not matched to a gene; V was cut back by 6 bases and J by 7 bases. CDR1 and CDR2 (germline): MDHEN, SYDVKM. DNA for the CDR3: TGTGCCAGCAGGCCTGTAACAGCGGGAGTGGGTAATGAGCAGTTCTTC. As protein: CASRPVTAGVGNEQFF.

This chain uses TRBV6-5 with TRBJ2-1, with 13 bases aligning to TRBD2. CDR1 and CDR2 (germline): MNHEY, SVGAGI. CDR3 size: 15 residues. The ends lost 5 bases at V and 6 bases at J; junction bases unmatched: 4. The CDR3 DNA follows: TGTGCCAGCAGTAGGGGGACTAGCGGGACCAATGAGCAGTTCTTC. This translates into CASSRGTSGTNEQFF.

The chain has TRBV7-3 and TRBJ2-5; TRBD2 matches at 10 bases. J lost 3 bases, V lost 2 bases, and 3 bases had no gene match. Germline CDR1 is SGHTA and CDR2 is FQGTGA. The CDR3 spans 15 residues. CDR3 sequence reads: CASSLSGLAEETQYF. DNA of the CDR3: TGTGCCAGCAGCTTATCCGGACTAGCGGAAGAGACCCAGTACTTC.

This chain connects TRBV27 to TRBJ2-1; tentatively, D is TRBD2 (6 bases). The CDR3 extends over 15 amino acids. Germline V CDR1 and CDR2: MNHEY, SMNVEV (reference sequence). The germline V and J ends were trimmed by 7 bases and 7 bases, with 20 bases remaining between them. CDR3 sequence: CASTYAGNLFNEQFF. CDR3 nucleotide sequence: TGTGCCAGCACCTATGCGGGAAATCTTTTTAATGAGCAGTTCTTC.

For the CDR3, the DNA is TGTGCCAGCAGTCCACAGGGGGTGGTCACCGGGGAGCTGTTTTTT. As protein: CASSPQGVVTGELFF. V is TRBV6-5 and J is TRBJ2-2; 8 nucleotides align to TRBD1. Trimming removed 5 bases from V and 4 bases from J; junction bases left unmatched: 6. The length of the CDR3 is 15 residues. Germline CDR1 and CDR2: MNHEY and SVGAGI.

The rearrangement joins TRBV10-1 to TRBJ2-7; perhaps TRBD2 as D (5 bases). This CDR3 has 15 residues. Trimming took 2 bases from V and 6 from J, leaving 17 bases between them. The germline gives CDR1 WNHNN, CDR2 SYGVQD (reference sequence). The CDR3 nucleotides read TGCGCCAGCAGTGAGATGCGGCGGACTTCGTTCGAGCAGTACTTC. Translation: CASSEMRRTSFEQYF.

The CDR3 protein is CASQRYNEKLFF. The CDR3 coding sequence is TGTGCCAGCCAGCGCTATAATGAAAAACTGTTTTTT. V gene TRBV2 combines with J gene TRBJ1-4; D ambiguous. V was trimmed by 8 bases and J by 4 bases, leaving 8 bases between them. Looked up from germline, CDR1 is SNHLY and CDR2 is FYNNEI. The length of the CDR3 is 12 residues. The variable domain in full, with the rest retrieved from reference TRBV2 and TRBJ1-4, is EPEVTQTPSHQVTQMGQEVILRCVPISNHLYFYWYRQILGQKVEFLVSFYNNEISEKSEIFDDQFSVERPDGSNFTLKIRSTKLEDSAMYFCASQRYNEKLFFGSGTQLSVL.

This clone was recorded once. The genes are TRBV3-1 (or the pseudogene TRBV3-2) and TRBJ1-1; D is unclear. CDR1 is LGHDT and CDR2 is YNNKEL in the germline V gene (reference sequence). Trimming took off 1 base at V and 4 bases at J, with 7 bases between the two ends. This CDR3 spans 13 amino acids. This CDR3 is CASSQGPRTEAFF. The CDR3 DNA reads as TGTGCCAGCAGCCAAGGTCCCCGCACTGAAGCTTTCTTT.

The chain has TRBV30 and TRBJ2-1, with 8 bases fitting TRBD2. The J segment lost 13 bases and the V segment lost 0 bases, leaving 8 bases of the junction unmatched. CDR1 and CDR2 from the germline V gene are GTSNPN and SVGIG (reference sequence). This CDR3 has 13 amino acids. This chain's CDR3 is CAWSVREGSRQFF. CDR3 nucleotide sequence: TGTGCCTGGAGTGTACGGGAGGGATCGAGACAGTTCTTC.

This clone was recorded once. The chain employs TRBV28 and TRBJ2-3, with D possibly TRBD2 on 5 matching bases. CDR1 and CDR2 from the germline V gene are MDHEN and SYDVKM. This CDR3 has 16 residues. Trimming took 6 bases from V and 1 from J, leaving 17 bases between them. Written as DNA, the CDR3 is TGTGCCAGCAGGTCCGGGGTTAATAGGGGCACAGATACGCAGTATTTT. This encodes CASRSGVNRGTDTQYF.

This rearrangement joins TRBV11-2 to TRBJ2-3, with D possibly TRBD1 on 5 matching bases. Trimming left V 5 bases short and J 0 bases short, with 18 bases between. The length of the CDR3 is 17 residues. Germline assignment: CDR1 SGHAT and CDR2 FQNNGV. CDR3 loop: CASSKRGGTTSTDTQYF. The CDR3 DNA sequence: TGTGCCAGCAGCAAAAGGGGCGGAACAACTAGCACAGATACGCAGTATTTT.

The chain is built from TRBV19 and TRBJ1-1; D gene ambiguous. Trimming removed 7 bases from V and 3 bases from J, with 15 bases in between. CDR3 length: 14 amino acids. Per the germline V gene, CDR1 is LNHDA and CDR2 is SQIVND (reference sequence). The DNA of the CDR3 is TGTGCCAGTACAAAGGCACCCAGGCACACTGAAGCTTTCTTT. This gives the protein CASTKAPRHTEAFF.

CDR3 region: CASSYSPSGSGNEQFF. CDR3 bases: TGTGCCAGCAGTTACTCCCCCAGCGGGAGTGGCAATGAGCAGTTCTTC. The chain employs TRBV6-5 and TRBJ2-1; 8 bases are a match to TRBD2. CDR1 is MNHEY, CDR2 SVGAGI, per germline. The CDR3 contains 16 residues. V lost 0 bases and J lost 6; bases outside the gene matches: 7.